The sequence of this T cell receptor beta chain was determined in a study of blood T cell repertoires in COVID-19. Germline V gene data show CDR1 as MNHEY and CDR2 as SVGAGI. The CDR3 is 14 residues long. V dropped 4 bases and J dropped 4; count of bases not matched to a gene: 2. Per the authors' pipeline: Researchers report that nucleated cell counts were estimated from reference gene primer amplification. Libraries were prepared by immunoSEQ multiplex PCR; TCRdb keeps only in-frame clonotypes and omits some of them. That table furnishes V, J and clone size, whereas the DNA furnished D and trimming. This table has around 140,000 clones, around 89% appearing once.

The source of this sequence is a human donor in a cohort sampled during active COVID-19. Sequenced input: peripheral blood. V gene TRBV6-5 combines with J gene TRBJ1-1; TRBD1 matches 11 bases. The CDR3 loop is CASSWDRGGTEAFF. CDR3 coding DNA: TGTGCCAGCAGTTGGGACAGGGGGGGCACTGAAGCTTTCTTT.